What follows are 8 T cell receptor beta chains derived from one specimen sequenced in a study of OX40 agonist ivuxolimab in advanced cancers. Here immunoSEQ multiplex PCR was the method, and the copy in TCRdb shows in-frame clones only, minus some. The sample lists tens of thousands of clones; 86% were seen once. Material: CD4+ or CD8+ T cells sorted from blood, obtained in a trial of the OX40 agonist ivuxolimab. The receptor source for this set is an adult with an advanced solid tumor such as melanoma, head and neck, liver or kidney cancer.

This chain connects TRBV27 to TRBJ2-5; tentatively, D is TRBD1 (6 bases). CDR1 is MNHEY, CDR2 SMNVEV, per germline (reference sequence). V lost 5 bases to trimming and J lost 5 bases, with 15 bases between them. The CDR3 covers 14 residues. The CDR3 spells CASSARGIVETQYF. Here the CDR3 DNA reads TGTGCCAGCAGTGCTAGGGGGATTGTTGAGACCCAGTACTTC.

The chain combines TRBV2 with TRBJ2-1; 12 bases are shared with TRBD1. There are 15 residues in the CDR3. Per the germline V gene, CDR1 is SNHLY and CDR2 is FYNNEI. J was trimmed by 8 bases and V by 5 bases; bases with no gene match: 7. The CDR3 coding sequence is TGTGCCAGCAGTACTACCGGGACAGGGGGCGATGAGCAGTTCTTC. This codes for CASSTTGTGGDEQFF.

The rearrangement joins TRBV5-6 to TRBJ2-7, with D perhaps matching TRBD1 (5 bases). The germline V gene encodes CDR1 SGHDT and CDR2 YYEEEE. V was clipped by 1 base and J by 5 bases, with 10 bases between them. CDR3 length: 13 amino acids. The CDR3 spells CASSLYWGNEQYF. CDR3 in DNA: TGTGCCAGCAGCTTGTACTGGGGCAACGAGCAGTACTTC.

The genes are TRBV5-1 and TRBJ1-2; D possibly corresponds to TRBD1 (5 bases). V was pared by 4 bases and J by 1 base, with 8 bases between. This CDR3 comprises 13 residues. CDR1 is SGHRS and CDR2 is YFSETQ in the germline V gene. The CDR3 sequence is CASSQTVNYGYTF. The CDR3 nucleotides are TGCGCCAGCAGCCAGACAGTTAACTATGGCTACACCTTC.

The chain recombines TRBV19 with TRBJ2-3; no clear D. Trimming took 4 bases from V and 1 from J, leaving 6 bases between them. The CDR3 consists of 13 residues. Germline V gene data show CDR1 as LNHDA and CDR2 as SQIVND (reference sequence). The CDR3 DNA reads TGTGCCAGTAGTAAAACCGGCACAGATACGCAGTATTTT. Translation: CASSKTGTDTQYF. Based on the CDR3 plus reference TRBV19 and TRBJ2-3, the full variable domain is DGGITQSPKYLFRKEGQNVTLSCEQNLNHDAMYWYRQDPGQGLRLIYYSQIVNDFQKGDIAEGYSVSREKKESFPLTVTSAQKNPTAFYLCASSKTGTDTQYFGPGTRLTVL.

This clone has just a few counts. This chain links TRBV2 with TRBJ2-3; TRBD2 agrees at 7 bases. The ends lost 1 base at V and 2 bases at J; junction bases unmatched: 6. Germline V CDR1 and CDR2: SNHLY, FYNNEI. This CDR3 has 16 residues. The CDR3 loop reads CASSEGSGANTDTQYF. CDR3 sequence (DNA): TGTGCCAGCAGTGAAGGGAGCGGGGCAAACACAGATACGCAGTATTTT.

The CDR3, as DNA: TGTGCCTGGAGCCGGGACAGGGGCAATCAGCCCCAGCATTTT. Its protein is CAWSRDRGNQPQHF. The gene calls are TRBV30 and TRBJ1-5, with 9 bases fitting TRBD1. In germline, CDR1 is GTSNPN, CDR2 SVGIG (reference sequence). V lost 3 bases, J lost 2 bases, and 2 bases stayed unmatched. This CDR3 contains 14 residues.

This clone was seen just once. J is TRBJ2-1 and V is TRBV12-5; D is perhaps TRBD1 (5 bases). Germline values: CDR1 LGHNT, CDR2 FRNRAP. The CDR3 runs to 16 residues. V was shortened by 1 base and J by 1 base, with 11 bases between the two germline ends. In nucleotides, the CDR3 is TGTGCTAGTGGTTTGGGTTGGGCAGGGTCCTACAATGAGCAGTTCTTC. It specifies CASGLGWAGSYNEQFF. The variable domain in full, with the rest retrieved from reference TRBV12-5 and TRBJ2-1, is DARVTQTPRHKVTEMGQEVTMRCQPILGHNTVFWYRQTMMQGLELLAYFRNRAPLDDSGMPKDRFSAEMPDATLATLKIQPSEPRDSAVYFCASGLGWAGSYNEQFFGPGTRLTVL.